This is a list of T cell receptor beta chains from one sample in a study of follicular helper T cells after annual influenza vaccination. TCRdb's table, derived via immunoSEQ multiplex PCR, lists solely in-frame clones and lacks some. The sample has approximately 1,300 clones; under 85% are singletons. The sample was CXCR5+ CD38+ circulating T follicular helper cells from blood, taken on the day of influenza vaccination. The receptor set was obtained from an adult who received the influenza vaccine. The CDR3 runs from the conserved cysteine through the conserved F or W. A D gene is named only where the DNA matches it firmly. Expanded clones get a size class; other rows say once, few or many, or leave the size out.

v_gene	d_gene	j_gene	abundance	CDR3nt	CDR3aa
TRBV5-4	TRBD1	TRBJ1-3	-	TGTGCCAGCAGCTTACAGGGGACTGGAAACACCATATATTTT	CASSLQGTGNTIYF
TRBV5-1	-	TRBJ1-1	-	TGCGCCAGCAGCTTGGGGACGACAGGCTTAGGAGCTTTCTTT	CASSLGTTGLGAFF
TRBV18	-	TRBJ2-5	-	TGTGCCAGCTCACGGGAGGTCCAAGAGACCCAGTACTTC	CASSREVQETQYF
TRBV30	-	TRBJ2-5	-	TGTGCCTGGAGTGGGAGTATAGGGGGGCTGCGGGAGACCCAGTACTTC	CAWSGSIGGLRETQYF
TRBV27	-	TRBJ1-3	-	TGTGCCAGCAGTGCCGCCGGGACAACGGACACCATATATTTT	CASSAAGTTDTIYF
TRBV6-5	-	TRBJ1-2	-	TGTGCCAGCACGGACAGTAACTATGGCTACACCTTC	CASTDSNYGYTF
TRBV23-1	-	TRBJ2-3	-	TGCGCCAGCGCCAACCCCGGGCGGGCTAGCACAGATACGCAGTATTTT	CASANPGRASTDTQYF
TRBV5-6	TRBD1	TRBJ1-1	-	TGTGCCAGCAGCTTGGTCTCAACCGGGACAGAGAACACTGAAGCTTTCTTT	CASSLVSTGTENTEAFF
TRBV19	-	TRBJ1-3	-	TGTGCCAGTAGTACGGGACACCGGGCCGGAAACACCATATATTTT	CASSTGHRAGNTIYF
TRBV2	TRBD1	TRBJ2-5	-	TGTGCCAGCACCGGACAGGGTCGGGAGACCCAGTACTTC	CASTGQGRETQYF
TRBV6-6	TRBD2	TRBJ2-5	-	TGTGCCAGCAGTTCTGCTGGGGGGGGAGGAGAGACCCAGTACTTC	CASSSAGGGGETQYF
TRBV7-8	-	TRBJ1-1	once	TGTGCCAGCAGGAAGATTGAAGCTTTCTTT	CASRKIEAFF
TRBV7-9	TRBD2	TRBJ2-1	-	TGTGCCAGCAGCTTGGAGCGGCGGGGGAATGAGCAGTTCTTC	CASSLERRGNEQFF
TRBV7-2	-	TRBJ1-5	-	TGTGCCAGCAGCTTTAGCAATCAGCCCCAGCATTTT	CASSFSNQPQHF
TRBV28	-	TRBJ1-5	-	TGTGCCAGCAGTTTAGGAACCAAGGCGAATCAGCCCCAGCATTTT	CASSLGTKANQPQHF
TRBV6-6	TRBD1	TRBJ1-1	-	TGTGCCAGCAGTTACTTGCCGGGACAGGGCGGCTCTGAAGCTTTCTTT	CASSYLPGQGGSEAFF
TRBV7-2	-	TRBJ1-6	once	TGTGCCAGCAGCTTGGTCTTCCTGGGGGGTTCACCCCTCCACTTT	CASSLVFLGGSPLHF
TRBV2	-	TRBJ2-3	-	TGTGCCAGCAGTTCGGACCAACACACCACAGATACGCAGTATTTT	CASSSDQHTTDTQYF
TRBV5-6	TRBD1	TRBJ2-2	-	TGTGCCAGCAGCTTGGGGGACAGGGGGAACACCGGGGAGCTGTTTTTT	CASSLGDRGNTGELFF
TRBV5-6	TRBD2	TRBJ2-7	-	TGTGCCAGCAGCCCCCGGCGGGGGGTTTACGAGCAGTACTTC	CASSPRRGVYEQYF
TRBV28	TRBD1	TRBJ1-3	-	TGTGCCAGCAATTCGGGGGAGACAGGGCGATGGTCTGGAAACACCATATATTTT	CASNSGETGRWSGNTIYF
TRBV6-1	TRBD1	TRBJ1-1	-	TGTGCCACCTCGGGACAGCAGAACACTGAAGCTTTCTTT	CATSGQQNTEAFF
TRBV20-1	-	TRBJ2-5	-	TGCAGTGCTAAAATCCAAGAGACCCAGTACTTC	CSAKIQETQYF
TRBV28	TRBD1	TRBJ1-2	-	TGTGCCAGCAGTTTCGGCAGGGGGTCCTATGGCTACACCTTC	CASSFGRGSYGYTF
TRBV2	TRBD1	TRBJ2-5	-	TGTGCCAGCAGGGCAGACAGGGAAGAGACCCAGTACTTC	CASRADREETQYF
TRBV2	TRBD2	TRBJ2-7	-	TGTGCCAGCAGTGTCACTCGTCATAGTCGGCTAGCGGACTACGAGCAGTACTTC	CASSVTRHSRLADYEQYF
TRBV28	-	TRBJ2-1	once	TGTGCCAGCGGGGTCCTCTATGAGCAGTTCTTC	CASGVLYEQFF
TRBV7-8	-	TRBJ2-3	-	TGTGCCAGCAGCGTACAGGGTCCCCCTAGCACAGATACGCAGTATTTT	CASSVQGPPSTDTQYF
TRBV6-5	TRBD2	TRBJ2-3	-	TGTGCCAGCAGTTATAGTGGGACTAGTTTGGATACGCAGTATTTT	CASSYSGTSLDTQYF
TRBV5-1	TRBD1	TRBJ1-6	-	TGCGCCAGCAGCTTACAATCAGGGGGTGCCTATAATTCACCCCTCCACTTT	CASSLQSGGAYNSPLHF
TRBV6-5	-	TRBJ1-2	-	TGTGCCACCTCGGACAGCCTCTATGGCTACACCTTC	CATSDSLYGYTF
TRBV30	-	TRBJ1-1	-	TGTGCCTGGAGGTGGGACTGGGGTAGGGACACTGAAGCTTTCTTT	CAWRWDWGRDTEAFF
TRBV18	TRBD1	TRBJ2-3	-	TGTGCCAGCTCTCCGACAGGGGTTGAAACAGATACGCAGTATTTT	CASSPTGVETDTQYF
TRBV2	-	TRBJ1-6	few	TGTGCCAGCAGTAGCCGGCAGTCACCCCTCCACTTT	CASSSRQSPLHF
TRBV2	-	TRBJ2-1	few	TGTGCCAGCCGGTCGAATGGGGCGAACAATGAGCAGTTCTTC	CASRSNGANNEQFF
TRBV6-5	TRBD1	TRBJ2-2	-	TGTGCCAGCAGGATCAGGGGGCGAGCCGGGGAGCTGTTTTTT	CASRIRGRAGELFF
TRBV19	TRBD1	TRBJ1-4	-	TGTGCCAGTAGTATAGACGGGACAGAGATGAGGTTTTTT	CASSIDGTEMRFF
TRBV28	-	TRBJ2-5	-	TGTGCCAGCACCGGGGACGTAGAGACCCAGTACTTC	CASTGDVETQYF
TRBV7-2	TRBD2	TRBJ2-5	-	TGTGCCAGCAGCAGATCGGGACTAATAGAGTACTTC	CASSRSGLIEYF
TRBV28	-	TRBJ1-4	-	TGTGCCAGCAGTCCCCCCAGGGTGGATGAAAAACTGTTTTTT	CASSPPRVDEKLFF
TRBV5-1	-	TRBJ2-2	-	TGCGCCAGCAGCCGCCAGGGGAGCGGGGAGCTGTTTTTT	CASSRQGSGELFF
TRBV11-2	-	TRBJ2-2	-	TGTGCCAGCAGTAGACAGTACACCGGGGAGCTGTTTTTT	CASSRQYTGELFF
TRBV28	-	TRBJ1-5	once	TGTGCCAGCAGTCTTACTTTACGGACAGATAGCAATCAGCCCCAGCATTTT	CASSLTLRTDSNQPQHF
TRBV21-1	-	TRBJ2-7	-	TGTGCCAGCAGCAAAAATCGGGACAGGGGGCGTCTATCCGACTACGAGCAGTACTTC	CASSKNRDRGRLSDYEQYF
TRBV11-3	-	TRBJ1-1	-	TGTGCCAGCAGCTTAGGAGGGAGAGACGCTGAAGCTTTCTTT	CASSLGGRDAEAFF
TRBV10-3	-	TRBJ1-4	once	TGTGCCATCAGTGAGGCAGGCGGATTAGAAAAACTGTTTTTT	CAISEAGGLEKLFF
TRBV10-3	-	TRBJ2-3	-	TGTGCCATCAGTGAGCGGGGTAGCACAGATACGCAGTATTTT	CAISERGSTDTQYF
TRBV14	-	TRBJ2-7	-	TGTGCCAGCAGCCAAGGGCAGGGATTGTACGAGCAGTACTTC	CASSQGQGLYEQYF
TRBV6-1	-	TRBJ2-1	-	TGTGCCAGCAGGAGGGACAATGAGCAGTTCTTC	CASRRDNEQFF
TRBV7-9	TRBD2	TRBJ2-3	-	TGTGCCAGCAGCTTACTCGGGGGGAGACTAGCGGGGAGCACAGATACGCAGTATTTT	CASSLLGGRLAGSTDTQYF